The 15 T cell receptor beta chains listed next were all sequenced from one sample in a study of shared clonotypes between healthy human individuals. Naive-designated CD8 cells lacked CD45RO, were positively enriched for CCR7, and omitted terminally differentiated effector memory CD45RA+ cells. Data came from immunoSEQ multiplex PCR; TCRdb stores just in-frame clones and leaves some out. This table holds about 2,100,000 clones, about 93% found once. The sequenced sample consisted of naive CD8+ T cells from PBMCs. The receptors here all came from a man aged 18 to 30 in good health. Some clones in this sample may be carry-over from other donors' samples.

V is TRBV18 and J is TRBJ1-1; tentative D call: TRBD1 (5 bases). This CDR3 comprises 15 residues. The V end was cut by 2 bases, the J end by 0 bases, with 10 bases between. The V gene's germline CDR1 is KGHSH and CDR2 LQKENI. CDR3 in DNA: TGTGCCAGCTCACCAGCCAGGGCATTGAACACTGAAGCTTTCTTT. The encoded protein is CASSPARALNTEAFF.

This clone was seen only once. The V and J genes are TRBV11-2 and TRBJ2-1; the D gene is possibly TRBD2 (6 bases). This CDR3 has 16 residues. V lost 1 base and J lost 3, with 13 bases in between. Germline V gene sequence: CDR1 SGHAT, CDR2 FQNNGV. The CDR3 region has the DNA TGTGCCAGCAGCTTAGGGGTCGGGAGTGGCTACAATGAGCAGTTCTTC. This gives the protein CASSLGVGSGYNEQFF.

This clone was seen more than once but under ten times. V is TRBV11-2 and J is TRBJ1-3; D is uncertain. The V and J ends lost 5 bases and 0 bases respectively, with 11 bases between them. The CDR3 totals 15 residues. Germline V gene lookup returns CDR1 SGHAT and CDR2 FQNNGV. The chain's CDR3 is CASSEGINSGNTIYF. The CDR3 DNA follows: TGTGCCAGCAGCGAAGGGATTAACTCTGGAAACACCATATATTTT. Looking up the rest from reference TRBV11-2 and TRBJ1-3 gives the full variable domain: EAGVAQSPRYKIIEKRQSVAFWCNPISGHATLYWYQQILGQGPKLLIQFQNNGVVDDSQLPKDRFSAERLKGVDSTLKIQPAKLEDSAVYLCASSEGINSGNTIYFGEGSWLTVV.

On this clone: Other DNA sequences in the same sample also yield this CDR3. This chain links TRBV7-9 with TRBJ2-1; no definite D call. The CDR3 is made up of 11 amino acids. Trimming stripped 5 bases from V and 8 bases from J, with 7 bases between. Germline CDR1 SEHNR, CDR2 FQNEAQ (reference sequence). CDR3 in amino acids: CASSPLDEQFF. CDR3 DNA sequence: TGTGCCAGCAGCCCCCTCGATGAGCAGTTCTTC.

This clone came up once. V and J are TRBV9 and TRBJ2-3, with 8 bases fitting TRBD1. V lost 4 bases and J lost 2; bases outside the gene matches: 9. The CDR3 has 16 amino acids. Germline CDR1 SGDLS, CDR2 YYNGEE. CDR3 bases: TGTGCCAGCAGCACGGGACAGGCCCGACTCACAGATACGCAGTATTTT. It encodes CASSTGQARLTDTQYF.

DNA of the CDR3: TGTGCCAGCAGCCGGGACAGGGGAGGAGAGACCCAGTACTTC. Residues: CASSRDRGGETQYF. This chain connects TRBV7-7 to TRBJ2-5; 10 nucleotides align to TRBD1. The V gene's germline CDR1 is SSHAT and CDR2 FNYEAQ (reference sequence). V lost 5 bases, J lost 4 bases, and 4 bases stayed unmatched. This CDR3 region has 14 residues.

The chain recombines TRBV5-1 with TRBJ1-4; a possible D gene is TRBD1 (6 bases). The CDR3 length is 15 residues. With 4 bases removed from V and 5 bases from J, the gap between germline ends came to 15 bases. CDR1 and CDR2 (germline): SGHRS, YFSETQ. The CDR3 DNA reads TGCGCCAGCAGCGGAGCCGACAGGCCGAATGAAAAACTGTTTTTT. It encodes CASSGADRPNEKLFF.

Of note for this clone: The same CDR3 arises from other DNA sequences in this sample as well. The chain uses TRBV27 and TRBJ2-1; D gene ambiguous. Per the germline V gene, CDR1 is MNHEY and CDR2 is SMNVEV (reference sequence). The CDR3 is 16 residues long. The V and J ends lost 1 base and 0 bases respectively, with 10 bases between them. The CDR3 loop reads CASSLWGGSSYNEQFF. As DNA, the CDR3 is TGTGCCAGCAGTTTATGGGGTGGCAGCTCCTACAATGAGCAGTTCTTC.

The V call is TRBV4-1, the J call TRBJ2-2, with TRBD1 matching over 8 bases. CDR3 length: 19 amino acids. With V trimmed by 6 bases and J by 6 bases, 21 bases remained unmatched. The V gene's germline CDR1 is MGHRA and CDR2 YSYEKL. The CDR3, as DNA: TGCGCCAGCAGTGGAGACAGGGGACCCCGAAGTGTGGGCTCCGGGGAGCTGTTTTTT. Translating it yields CASSGDRGPRSVGSGELFF.

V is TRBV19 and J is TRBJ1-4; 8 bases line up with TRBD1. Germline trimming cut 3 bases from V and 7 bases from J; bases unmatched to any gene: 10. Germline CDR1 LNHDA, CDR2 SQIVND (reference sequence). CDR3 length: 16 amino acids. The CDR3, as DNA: TGTGCCAGTAGTATTCTTCTCAGGGGGCAGGTTGAAAAACTGTTTTTT. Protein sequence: CASSILLRGQVEKLFF.

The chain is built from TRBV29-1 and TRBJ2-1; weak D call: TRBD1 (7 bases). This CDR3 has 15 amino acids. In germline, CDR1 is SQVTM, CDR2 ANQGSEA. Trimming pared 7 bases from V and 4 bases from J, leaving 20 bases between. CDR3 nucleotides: TGCAGCGGACTGACTGTCCAGGGGGGATACAATGAGCAGTTCTTC. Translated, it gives CSGLTVQGGYNEQFF.

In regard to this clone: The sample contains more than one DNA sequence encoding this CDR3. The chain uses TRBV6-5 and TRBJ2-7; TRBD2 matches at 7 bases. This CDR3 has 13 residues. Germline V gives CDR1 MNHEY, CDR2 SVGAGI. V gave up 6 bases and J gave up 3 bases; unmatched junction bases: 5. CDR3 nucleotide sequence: TGTGCCAGCAGCTATGGGAGGGGCTACGAGCAGTACTTC. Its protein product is CASSYGRGYEQYF.

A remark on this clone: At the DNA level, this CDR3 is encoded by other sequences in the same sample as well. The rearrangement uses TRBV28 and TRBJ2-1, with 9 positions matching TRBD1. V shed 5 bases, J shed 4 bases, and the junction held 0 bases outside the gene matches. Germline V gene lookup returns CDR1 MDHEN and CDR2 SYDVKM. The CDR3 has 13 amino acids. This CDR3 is CASSGQGYNEQFF. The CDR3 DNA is TGTGCCAGCAGTGGACAGGGGTACAATGAGCAGTTCTTC.

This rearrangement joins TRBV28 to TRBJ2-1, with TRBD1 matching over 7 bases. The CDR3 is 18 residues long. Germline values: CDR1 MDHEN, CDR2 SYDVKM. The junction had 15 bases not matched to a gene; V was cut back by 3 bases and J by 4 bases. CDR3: CASSFIGTALPGYNEQFF. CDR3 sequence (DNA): TGTGCCAGCAGTTTTATCGGGACAGCCTTACCGGGTTACAATGAGCAGTTCTTC.

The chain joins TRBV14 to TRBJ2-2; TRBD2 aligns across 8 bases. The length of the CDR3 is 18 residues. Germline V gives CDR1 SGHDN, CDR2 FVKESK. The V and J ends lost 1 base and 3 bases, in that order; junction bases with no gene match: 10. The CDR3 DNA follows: TGTGCCAGCAGCCAAGCAGCAGCGGGAGAAAGGGACACCGGGGAGCTGTTTTTT. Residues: CASSQAAAGERDTGELFF.